This T cell receptor (beta chain) stems from a study of T cell clonality in common variable immunodeficiency. CVID and control samples used equivalent genomic DNA input. Produced via immunoSEQ multiplex PCR; TCRdb's table is partial and in-frame only. This repertoire holds 35,000 or so clones, and none appear only once. Whole-study findings and limits: Links between repertoire features and CVID complications were heterogeneity-limited.

This clone showed up many times. Its antigen is unknown. From the germline J gene comes the end of the CDR3, since the read stops 3 residues before it. The V end was cut by 10 bases, the J end by 3 bases, with 13 bases between. The CDR3 spans 13 residues. The germline CDR1 and CDR2 sequences are LNHDA and SQIVND (reference sequence). This sequence joins TRBV19 and TRBJ2-1; weak D call: TRBD1 (6 bases). The sample consisted of peripheral blood mononuclear cells. The sequence came from a person aged 18-70 years in good health. The CDR3 DNA, read in part, is TGTGCCACCACGGACAGTTTCTACAATGAG. This encodes CATTDSFYNE. The entire CDR3 reads CATTDSFYNEQFF.